This entry lists 27 T cell receptor beta chains sequenced from one sample in a study of T cells after yellow fever vaccination. MiXCR, run by TCRdb on the 5' RACE reads, gives a single entry per CDR3 protein. This sample has about 320,000 distinct CDR3 sequences, with about 4.5% found just once. Sequencing was performed on PBMCs, taken 15 days after the yellow fever booster vaccination. All receptors come from a young man who received the YFV17D yellow fever vaccine.

In this sample, this clonotype turned up a few times. CDR3 sequence (DNA): TGTGCCAGCAGCCGGGACATCTATGGCTACACCTTC. Its translation is CASSRDIYGYTF. This chain joins TRBV7-2 and TRBJ1-2; a weak D match, TRBD1 (6 bases). Trimming removed 5 bases at V and 4 bases at J, with 8 bases between. CDR1 and CDR2 (germline): SGHTA, FQGNSA. The CDR3 sequence is 12 residues long.

The chain has TRBV20-1 and TRBJ2-2; 7 nucleotides match TRBD2. The CDR3 is 16 residues long. Per germline, CDR1 DFQATT and CDR2 SNEGSKA (reference sequence). V trimming: 3 bases; J trimming: 5 bases; junction bases outside the gene matches: 12. This CDR3 reads CSARSSGRVGTGELFF. CDR3 bases: TGCAGTGCTAGGTCCTCGGGGAGGGTCGGTACCGGGGAGCTGTTTTTT.

For the CDR3, the DNA is TGCGCCAGCAGCTTGGATCCTAGCGGGGATTACAATGAGCAGTTCTTC. It is translated as CASSLDPSGDYNEQFF. The chain uses TRBV5-1 and TRBJ2-1; 9 bases agree with TRBD2. Unmatched junction bases numbered 5, after V lost 0 bases and J lost 4 bases. The CDR3 covers 16 residues. CDR1 and CDR2 from the germline V gene are SGHRS and YFSETQ. Looking up the rest from reference TRBV5-1 and TRBJ2-1 gives the full variable domain: KAGVTQTPRYLIKTRGQQVTLSCSPISGHRSVSWYQQTPGQGLQFLFEYFSETQRNKGNFPGRFSGRQFSNSRSEMNVSTLELGDSALYLCASSLDPSGDYNEQFFGPGTRLTVL.

This clonotype has more than one count but fewer than ten. The gene calls are TRBV12-3 or TRBV12-4 and TRBJ1-1; tentative D call: TRBD1 (5 bases). Trimming pared 6 bases from V and 4 bases from J, leaving 15 bases between. This CDR3 region has 14 residues. The CDR3 region is CASSRGGAGTEAFF. DNA of the CDR3: TGTGCCAGCAGCCGGGGCGGGGCGGGCACTGAAGCTTTCTTT.

This clonotype occurred a few times. The chain recombines TRBV20-1 with TRBJ2-3, with 11 bases lining up with TRBD1. The CDR3 has 16 amino acids. The germline V gene encodes CDR1 DFQATT and CDR2 SNEGSKA (reference sequence). V was clipped by 3 bases and J by 2 bases; unmatched bases: 7. The CDR3 sequence: CSARTPGQGDTDTQYF. In DNA, the CDR3 is TGCAGTGCTAGGACGCCGGGACAGGGGGACACAGATACGCAGTATTTT.

The chain employs TRBV6-5 and TRBJ1-1; D might be TRBD1 (5 bases). The germline V gene has CDR1 MNHEY and CDR2 SVGAGI. The CDR3 runs 14 residues. The V end lost 5 bases, the J end lost 1 base, and 11 bases lay between the germline ends. The CDR3 spells CASSRTTANTEAFF. The DNA for the CDR3 is TGTGCCAGCAGTCGAACGACAGCGAACACTGAAGCTTTCTTT.

This clonotype has a handful of counts. V gene TRBV5-1 combines with J gene TRBJ2-5; D is undetermined. Trimming left V 2 bases short and J 5 bases short, with 13 bases between. The CDR3 runs 14 residues. The V gene's germline CDR1 is SGHRS and CDR2 YFSETQ. CDR3 in amino acids: CASSLTRGRETQYF. The DNA of the CDR3 is TGCGCCAGCAGCTTAACGAGAGGAAGGGAGACCCAGTACTTC.

This clonotype was recorded many times. The chain has TRBV4-2 and TRBJ2-3; D could derive from TRBD1 or TRBD2 (5 bases each). Germline lookup yields CDR1 LGHNA and CDR2 YNFKEQ. Trimming cost V 4 bases and J 3 bases, with 20 bases left between them. This CDR3 comprises 17 residues. CDR3 amino acids: CASSPTGQGVSTDTQYF. As DNA, the CDR3 is TGTGCCAGCAGCCCAACGGGGCAGGGAGTTTCGACAGATACGCAGTATTTT.

This clonotype was picked up a small number of times. The J gene is TRBJ2-7, the V gene TRBV19; 8 nucleotides match TRBD1. CDR1 is LNHDA and CDR2 is SQIVND in the germline V gene (reference sequence). The CDR3 runs 13 residues. The trim removed 6 bases at V and 3 bases at J, leaving 4 bases unmatched. DNA for the CDR3: TGTGCCAGTAGCGGACAGGGACTCTACGAGCAGTACTTC. Amino acids: CASSGQGLYEQYF.

The chain links TRBV5-1 to TRBJ1-4; possible D gene TRBD1, 6 bases. V gave up 4 bases and J gave up 8 bases, with 12 bases separating them. Germline assignment: CDR1 SGHRS and CDR2 YFSETQ. The CDR3 runs to 13 residues. CDR3 region: CASSPIDREKLFF. In nucleotides, the CDR3 is TGCGCCAGCAGCCCAATCGACAGGGAAAAACTGTTTTTT.

The V call is TRBV12-3 or TRBV12-4, the J call TRBJ1-2; D is ambiguous. V lost 4 bases and J 4 bases, leaving 16 bases between the germline ends. This CDR3 has 15 amino acids. The CDR3 coding sequence is TGTGCCAGCAGTTCAGGCGCATCCCTGGGCTATGGCTACACCTTC. Protein: CASSSGASLGYGYTF.

The J gene is TRBJ2-2, the V gene TRBV6-2 or TRBV6-3; 7 nucleotides agree with TRBD1. The length of the CDR3 is 14 residues. Losses at the gene ends were 6 bases for V and 5 bases for J; bases not matched to a gene: 6. Germline CDR1 MNHEY, CDR2 SVGEGT. The CDR3 bases are TGTGCCAGCAGCCTACAGGGGTGGACCGGGGAGCTGTTTTTT. Translation gives CASSLQGWTGELFF.

This clonotype was detected ten times or more. The chain employs TRBV28 and TRBJ2-1, with 8 nucleotides matching TRBD2. Germline V gene data show CDR1 as MDHEN and CDR2 as SYDVKM. The V segment lost 3 bases and the J segment 4 bases; nucleotides outside the gene matches: 2. The CDR3 sequence is 14 residues long. CDR3: CASSFGGVYNEQFF. CDR3 bases: TGTGCCAGCAGTTTCGGGGGGGTGTACAATGAGCAGTTCTTC.

This clonotype was counted many times. The rearrangement uses TRBV7-7 and TRBJ2-1, with D unresolved. This CDR3 has 15 residues. Germline loops: CDR1 SSHAT, CDR2 FNYEAQ (reference sequence). Trimming shortened V by 5 bases and J by 0 bases, and 11 bases separated the two germline ends. The CDR3 loop is CASSPSESSYNEQFF. The CDR3 bases are TGTGCCAGCAGCCCCTCCGAGAGCTCCTACAATGAGCAGTTCTTC.

The V and J genes are TRBV14 and TRBJ2-5, with TRBD2 matching 8 bases. The CDR3 is 16 residues long. V dropped 3 bases and J dropped 5; count of bases not matched to a gene: 11. Germline V gives CDR1 SGHDN, CDR2 FVKESK. This CDR3 reads CASSHRGTPGGETQYF. The CDR3 coding sequence is TGTGCCAGCAGCCACCGAGGGACTCCGGGAGGGGAGACCCAGTACTTC.

The chain has TRBV7-2 and TRBJ1-1; 7 bases are shared with TRBD1. CDR1 SGHTA and CDR2 FQGNSA come from the germline V gene. V dropped 4 bases and J dropped 4; count of bases not matched to a gene: 3. This CDR3 is 13 amino acids long. For the CDR3, the DNA is TGTGCCAGCAGCTCCAGGGGGAGCACTGAAGCTTTCTTT. This gives the protein CASSSRGSTEAFF. The full variable domain, rest sourced from reference TRBV7-2 and TRBJ1-1, is GAGVSQSPSNKVTEKGKDVELRCDPISGHTALYWYRQSLGQGLEFLIYFQGNSAPDKSGLPSDRFSAERTGGSVSTLTIQRTQQEDSAVYLCASSSRGSTEAFFGQGTRLTVV.

This clonotype was seen a few times. J is TRBJ2-5 and V is TRBV5-6, with TRBD1 matching 9 bases. The length of the CDR3 is 16 residues. Germline values: CDR1 SGHDT, CDR2 YYEEEE. Trimming at V came to 1 base and at J to 5 bases, leaving 9 bases not matched to a gene. The CDR3 sequence is CASSLFRTGATETQYF. CDR3 coding DNA: TGTGCCAGCAGCTTGTTCCGGACAGGGGCGACCGAGACCCAGTACTTC.

This clonotype has ten or more counts. DNA for the CDR3: TGTGCCAGCAGTTTTGGGACAACGAACACTGAAGCTTTCTTT. Protein sequence: CASSFGTTNTEAFF. The chain couples TRBV7-2 to TRBJ1-1; TRBD1 is a possible D gene (6 bases). V gave up 6 bases and J gave up 1 base, with 12 bases separating them. Per the germline V gene, CDR1 is SGHTA and CDR2 is FQGNSA. The CDR3 totals 14 residues.

This clonotype came up many times. This sequence joins TRBV27 and TRBJ2-5; D unresolved. The CDR3 is 13 residues long. V was pared by 1 base and J by 7 bases, with 10 bases between. Germline V gives CDR1 MNHEY, CDR2 SMNVEV (reference sequence). The CDR3 region is CASSLYSSTTQYF. The CDR3 DNA reads as TGTGCCAGCAGTTTATACTCTTCGACGACCCAGTACTTC.

In its sample, this clonotype was seen many times. This chain connects TRBV7-2 to TRBJ2-2; no definite D call. The CDR3 extends over 12 amino acids. CDR1 is SGHTA and CDR2 is FQGNSA in the germline V gene. V lost 4 bases to trimming and J lost 6 bases, with 6 bases between them. The CDR3 bases are TGTGCCAGCAGCTCGCAGGCCGGGGAGCTGTTTTTT. Its protein product is CASSSQAGELFF.

There are many counts of this clonotype. The J gene is TRBJ2-5, the V gene TRBV20-1; 9 nucleotides align to TRBD2. Germline values: CDR1 DFQATT, CDR2 SNEGSKA (reference sequence). Trimming took 3 bases from V and 3 from J; bases not matched to a gene: 11. The CDR3 runs to 16 residues. DNA for the CDR3: TGCAGTGCTAGTTCCCCCACACTAGCGGGTAAAGAGACCCAGTACTTC. Protein product: CSASSPTLAGKETQYF.

J is TRBJ1-3 and V is TRBV4-3; D remains ambiguous. This CDR3 spans 15 amino acids. The germline CDR1 and CDR2 sequences are LGHNA and YSLEER. Trimming cost V 1 base and J 0 bases, with 7 bases left between them. The DNA for the CDR3 is TGCGCCAGCAGCCAAGGAGCTTCCTCTGGAAACACCATATATTTT. Amino acids: CASSQGASSGNTIYF.

Ten or more counts support this clonotype. Germline is not matched at one junction end, which may reflect a read error. The chain combines TRBV7-9 with TRBJ2-5; D call uncertain. Per the germline V gene, CDR1 is SEHNR and CDR2 is FQNEAQ (reference sequence). CDR3 size: 15 residues. CDR3: CASILEHYHQETQYF. The CDR3 DNA follows: TGTGCCAGCATCTTAGAACACTACCACCAAGAGACCCAGTACTTC.

This clonotype was seen many times. The chain has TRBV12-3 or TRBV12-4 and TRBJ2-1, with TRBD2 matching over 10 bases. This CDR3 comprises 15 residues. V trimming: 5 bases; J trimming: 2 bases; junction bases outside the gene matches: 3. The CDR3 loop reads CASSRSGGAYNEQFF. CDR3 bases: TGTGCCAGCAGTCGGAGCGGGGGGGCCTACAATGAGCAGTTCTTC.

In its sample, this clonotype was seen a few times. J is TRBJ2-1 and V is TRBV5-5, with 8 bases aligning to TRBD2. The ends lost 4 bases at V and 6 bases at J; junction bases unmatched: 9. This CDR3 is built from 15 residues. Germline V gene lookup returns CDR1 SGHKS and CDR2 YYEKEE (reference sequence). CDR3 sequence: CASSQTGLAGNEQFF. The CDR3 nucleotides are TGTGCCAGCAGCCAAACCGGGCTAGCGGGCAATGAGCAGTTCTTC.

CDR3 region: CSARDHSGQAHEQYF. In DNA form, the CDR3 reads TGCAGTGCTAGAGACCACTCCGGACAGGCCCACGAGCAGTACTTC. The chain employs TRBV20-1 and TRBJ2-7; 7 positions agree with TRBD1. The V gene's germline CDR1 is DFQATT and CDR2 SNEGSKA (reference sequence). V gave up 0 bases and J gave up 5 bases; unmatched junction bases: 10. CDR3 length: 15 amino acids.

This clonotype was detected only a few times. CDR3: CASSLAAPSSYEQYF. CDR3 in DNA: TGTGCCAGCAGCTTGGCGGCTCCCAGCTCCTACGAGCAGTACTTC. V and J are TRBV5-5 and TRBJ2-7; no definite D call. Between the trimmed V and J ends, which lost 0 bases and 0 bases, there was a span of 10 bases. This CDR3 spans 15 amino acids. Germline V gene data show CDR1 as SGHKS and CDR2 as YYEKEE (reference sequence). The full variable domain, its missing parts supplied by reference TRBV5-5 and TRBJ2-7, is DAGVTQSPTHLIKTRGQQVTLRCSPISGHKSVSWYQQVLGQGPQFIFQYYEKEERGRGNFPDRFSARQFPNYSSELNVNALLLGDSALYLCASSLAAPSSYEQYFGPGTRLTVT.